The source of this TCR beta chain is a study of beta chain features in type 1 diabetes. The overall study: In age, gender and cell yields, patients were similar to healthy donors. General study findings and limits: TCRB CDR3s from Type 1 diabetes patients were moderately but significantly shorter in all four CD4+ subsets.

Comment on this clone: Its antigen remains unidentified.

The authors took one heparinised blood draw, averaging approximately 120 mL, from each donor. From germline, CDR1 is KGHSH and CDR2 LQKENI. This CDR3 region has 14 residues. V lost 3 bases to trimming and J lost 5 bases; unmatched junction nucleotides: 6. The study reverse transcribed the entire isolated RNA, so it sequenced expressed TCRB transcripts. Here immunoSEQ multiplex PCR was the method, and the copy in TCRdb shows in-frame clones only, minus some. This table has some 250,000 clones, approximately 11% appearing once. Sequenced: naive CD4+ T cells from blood. The chain employs TRBV18 and TRBJ2-5, with TRBD1 identical over 7 bases. The receptor's source is a man aged 25-40 years with type 1 diabetes. In DNA form, the CDR3 reads TGTGCCAGCTCACCGAACAGGGGTGGCGAGACCCAGTACTTC. Encoded protein: CASSPNRGGETQYF.